The 23 T cell receptor beta chains below were found in one sample sequenced in a study of cytomegalovirus exposure and HLA in healthy donors. The primer mix had 60 Vbeta and 13 Jbeta primers. This table comes from immunoSEQ multiplex PCR, and its TCRdb copy is limited to in-frame clones, with some not included. The sample lists approximately 130,000 clones; over 70% were seen once. Material for sequencing was PBMCs. The source of these receptors is a man aged 25-45 years in good health and CMV-seronegative.

V gene TRBV28 combines with J gene TRBJ1-1; the match to TRBD1 covers 7 bases. V dropped 4 bases and J dropped 1; count of bases not matched to a gene: 9. This CDR3 region has 16 residues. The germline V gene has CDR1 MDHEN and CDR2 SYDVKM. DNA of the CDR3: TGTGCCAGCAGTTCCCCTGGTGCAGGGGGGAACACTGAAGCTTTCTTT. Residues: CASSSPGAGGNTEAFF.

The chain carries TRBV10-3 and TRBJ1-1; D is unclear. The CDR3 length is 16 residues. In germline, CDR1 is ENHRY, CDR2 SYGVKD. The germline V and J ends were trimmed by 0 bases and 5 bases, with 16 bases remaining between them. DNA of the CDR3: TGTGCCATCAGTGAGTCGCTGACCCTGGGAGAAACTGAAGCTTTCTTT. Amino acids: CAISESLTLGETEAFF.

In this sample, this clone turned up a few times. The J gene is TRBJ2-2, the V gene TRBV29-1; D is possibly TRBD1 (5 bases). The CDR3 runs to 14 residues. CDR1 is SQVTM and CDR2 is ANQGSEA in the germline V gene. V lost 4 bases and J 6 bases, leaving 15 bases between the germline ends. The CDR3 spells CSVAPLQAAGELFF. In DNA form, the CDR3 reads TGCAGCGTTGCCCCCTTACAGGCCGCCGGGGAGCTGTTTTTT.

This clone was detected a few times. V gene TRBV5-6 combines with J gene TRBJ1-1; 9 nucleotides match TRBD1. Trimming at V came to 4 bases and at J to 7 bases, leaving 5 bases not matched to a gene. CDR1 is SGHDT and CDR2 is YYEEEE in the germline V gene. This CDR3 has 13 amino acids. CDR3: CASSLTGGGEAFF. The CDR3 nucleotides read TGTGCCAGCAGCCTTACAGGGGGCGGTGAAGCTTTCTTT.

The chain couples TRBV7-2 to TRBJ1-2; 7 bases are shared with TRBD1. Per the germline V gene, CDR1 is SGHTA and CDR2 is FQGNSA. The CDR3 is made up of 12 amino acids. Trimming at V came to 3 bases and at J to 6 bases, leaving 1 base not matched to a gene. The CDR3 DNA reads TGTGCCAGCAGCTTGACAGGGAATGGCTACACCTTC. Its protein product is CASSLTGNGYTF.

V and J are TRBV7-2 and TRBJ1-2; D gene ambiguous. Looked up from germline, CDR1 is SGHTA and CDR2 is FQGNSA. This CDR3 is built from 15 residues. Trimming stripped 0 bases from V and 0 bases from J, with 8 bases between. This CDR3 reads CASSLAFRTNYGYTF. CDR3 in DNA: TGTGCCAGCAGCTTAGCGTTCAGAACTAACTATGGCTACACCTTC.

J is TRBJ1-5 and V is TRBV7-6, with D perhaps TRBD1 (5 bases). The CDR3 loop spans 17 amino acids. The V and J ends lost 2 bases and 1 base respectively, with 15 bases between them. Germline V lookup: CDR1 SGHVS, CDR2 FNYEAQ. The CDR3 coding sequence is TGTGCCAGCAGCTTACTCTCCGGGGGTATAAGCAATCAGCCCCAGCATTTT. Its translation is CASSLLSGGISNQPQHF.

In its sample, this clone was seen once. The V call is TRBV21-1, the J call TRBJ2-7; the D call TRBD1 from the table was never checked on the DNA. TRBV21-1 is an annotated pseudogene. The CDR3 contains 14 residues. The DNA of the CDR3 is TGTGCCAGCAGCACCCTAGGACACATCTACGAGCAGTACTTC. Encoded protein: CASSTLGHIYEQYF.

The chain has TRBV21-1 and TRBJ2-7; whether TRBD1, the table's D call, matches the DNA was not checked. TRBV21-1 is noted as a pseudogene. The CDR3 sequence is 14 residues long. The chain's CDR3 is CASFGRTGTYEQYF. The DNA of the CDR3 is TGTGCCAGCTTTGGCCGGACAGGGACCTACGAGCAGTACTTC.

This chain joins TRBV19 and TRBJ1-1; D might be TRBD1 (6 bases). Germline V gives CDR1 LNHDA, CDR2 SQIVND (reference sequence). V was clipped by 5 bases and J by 3 bases, with 13 bases between them. The CDR3 sequence is 14 residues long. The CDR3 spells CASSFQGRDTEAFF. CDR3 nucleotide sequence: TGTGCCAGTAGTTTTCAGGGGAGGGACACTGAAGCTTTCTTT. The entire variable domain, with the rest obtained from reference TRBV19 and TRBJ1-1, is as follows: DGGITQSPKYLFRKEGQNVTLSCEQNLNHDAMYWYRQDPGQGLRLIYYSQIVNDFQKGDIAEGYSVSREKKESFPLTVTSAQKNPTAFYLCASSFQGRDTEAFFGQGTRLTVV.

The V gene is TRBV28, the J gene TRBJ1-1, with a possible D match to TRBD1 (5 bases). Germline CDR1 MDHEN, CDR2 SYDVKM. The CDR3 sequence is 15 residues long. Deletions cut 5 bases from V and 0 bases from J, with 13 bases between. The CDR3 region has the DNA TGTGCCAGCAGTGGGGCAGGATCAATGAACACTGAAGCTTTCTTT. Protein product: CASSGAGSMNTEAFF.

The rearrangement links TRBV28 to TRBJ1-5; 8 nucleotides line up with TRBD1. CDR1 is MDHEN, CDR2 SYDVKM, per germline. The CDR3 length is 16 residues. The V and J ends lost 5 bases and 5 bases, in that order; junction bases with no gene match: 11. CDR3 protein: CASSLQTGGAYQPQHF. The DNA for the CDR3 is TGTGCCAGCAGTCTCCAAACAGGGGGGGCCTATCAGCCCCAGCATTTT.

V gene TRBV10-3 combines with J gene TRBJ2-2; D is uncertain. This CDR3 is built from 16 residues. Trimming took 0 bases from V and 4 from J, leaving 12 bases between them. Germline assignment: CDR1 ENHRY and CDR2 SYGVKD. CDR3 coding DNA: TGTGCCATCAGTGAGTCGGCAGTGGCGGCCACCGGGGAGCTGTTTTTT. Encoded protein: CAISESAVAATGELFF.

This sequence joins TRBV4-1 and TRBJ2-7; D is unclear. The germline V gene has CDR1 MGHRA and CDR2 YSYEKL. The V and J ends lost 0 bases and 6 bases respectively, with 15 bases between them. The CDR3 contains 15 residues. CDR3 sequence: CASSQDPRPLSEQYF. The CDR3, as DNA: TGCGCCAGCAGCCAAGACCCCCGTCCCCTCTCCGAGCAGTACTTC.

This clone occurred a few times. The chain combines TRBV6-6 with TRBJ1-1, with 7 bases matching TRBD1. After removal of 6 bases from V and 3 bases from J, the junction contained 7 bases not matched to a gene. CDR1 and CDR2 (germline): MNHNY, SVGAGI (reference sequence). The CDR3 is 14 residues long. Here the CDR3 DNA reads TGTGCCAGCAGGCCAACAGGGGACTACACTGAAGCTTTCTTT. Amino acid sequence: CASRPTGDYTEAFF.

The CDR3 is CASSSWVPTTQETQYF. In DNA form, the CDR3 reads TGTGCCAGTAGTTCGTGGGTTCCGACTACCCAAGAGACCCAGTACTTC. V and J are TRBV19 and TRBJ2-5; possibly TRBD2 for D (5 bases). The germline V and J ends were trimmed by 5 bases and 1 base, with 17 bases remaining between them. There are 16 residues in the CDR3. Germline V lookup: CDR1 LNHDA, CDR2 SQIVND (reference sequence).

This clone was found a few times. This chain connects TRBV11-1 to TRBJ2-3; 12 bases align to TRBD2. The length of the CDR3 is 15 residues. V lost 5 bases and J lost 3; bases outside the gene matches: 3. Looked up from germline, CDR1 is SGHAT and CDR2 is FQDESV (reference sequence). CDR3 region: CASSRTSGVTDTQYF. CDR3 in DNA: TGTGCCAGCAGCCGGACTAGCGGGGTAACAGATACGCAGTATTTT.

The rearrangement uses TRBV10-3 and TRBJ2-5; D perhaps matches TRBD1 (5 bases). Germline V gene data show CDR1 as ENHRY and CDR2 as SYGVKD. Trimming cost V 3 bases and J 2 bases, with 10 bases left between them. This CDR3 has 14 residues. The CDR3 region is CAISDGAVQETQYF. The CDR3 DNA reads TGTGCCATCAGTGATGGGGCAGTACAAGAGACCCAGTACTTC.

The rearrangement joins TRBV9 to TRBJ2-1, with 7 bases lining up with TRBD1. Germline lookup yields CDR1 SGDLS and CDR2 YYNGEE. The junction had 5 bases not matched to a gene; V was cut back by 2 bases and J by 3 bases. The CDR3 covers 15 residues. CDR3 in DNA: TGTGCCAGCAGCGTTCGGGACAGAGGCTACAATGAGCAGTTCTTC. Its translation: CASSVRDRGYNEQFF.

The chain uses TRBV7-9 and TRBJ2-5, with TRBD2 matching 8 bases. The V segment lost 6 bases and the J segment 2 bases; nucleotides outside the gene matches: 8. Germline CDR1 and CDR2: SEHNR and FQNEAQ (reference sequence). The CDR3 covers 15 residues. The CDR3 here is CASRLLADSQETQYF. The CDR3 coding sequence is TGTGCCAGCAGATTACTAGCGGACTCTCAAGAGACCCAGTACTTC.

The chain links TRBV14 to TRBJ2-1; maybe TRBD1 (5 bases). The CDR3 length is 13 residues. CDR1 SGHDN and CDR2 FVKESK come from the germline V gene. The ends were cut back, 6 bases at V and 9 bases at J, with 15 bases in the middle. CDR3 coding DNA: TGTGCCAGCAGTCTGGTCTCTAGGGGTGAGCAGTTCTTC. This sequence encodes CASSLVSRGEQFF.

This chain links TRBV5-6 with TRBJ1-3; 9 nucleotides match TRBD1. Germline CDR1 and CDR2: SGHDT and YYEEEE. J was trimmed by 7 bases and V by 4 bases; bases with no gene match: 6. The CDR3 spans 14 residues. The CDR3 is CASSVGQGWNTIYF. DNA of the CDR3: TGTGCCAGCAGCGTAGGACAGGGGTGGAACACCATATATTTT.

This chain uses TRBV7-8 with TRBJ2-5, with D perhaps matching TRBD2 (6 bases). This CDR3 has 15 residues. Germline V gene sequence: CDR1 SGHVS, CDR2 FQNEAQ. Trimming left V 3 bases short and J 10 bases short, with 21 bases between. The CDR3 DNA sequence: TGTGCCAGCAGCTTCGGTGCTCCGGGACTGGGATACCAGTACTTC. This encodes CASSFGAPGLGYQYF.